This T cell receptor (beta chain) was documented in a study of blood T cell repertoires in COVID-19. Study context: COVID-19 samples, acute and convalescent, were from the United States, Italy and Spain. T cells, B-cell-depleted T cells, or PBMCs provided the cDNA or gDNA that served as material.

In the original analysis: Quantification of nucleated cells was approximated via reference gene primer amplification. Sequenced by immunoSEQ multiplex PCR; TCRdb stores in-frame clones only, minus some. D and trimming come from the DNA, and the V and J calls and clone size come from that table. The table records around 250,000 clones, roughly 85% of them present only once. Trimming took 3 bases from V and 5 from J; bases not matched to a gene: 5. In germline, CDR1 is SGHRS, CDR2 YFSETQ. The CDR3 contains 14 residues. This receptor was identified in a man in his forties or fifties with active or convalescent COVID-19. The chain is built from TRBV5-1 and TRBJ2-5, with 9 bases fitting TRBD1. The sample consisted of peripheral blood. DNA of the CDR3: TGCGCCAGCAGCTCAACAGGGGGCCCGGAGACCCAGTACTTC. This gives the protein CASSSTGGPETQYF. The variable domain in full, completed from reference TRBV5-1 and TRBJ2-5, reads KAGVTQTPRYLIKTRGQQVTLSCSPISGHRSVSWYQQTPGQGLQFLFEYFSETQRNKGNFPGRFSGRQFSNSRSEMNVSTLELGDSALYLCASSSTGGPETQYFGPGTRLLVL.